Described below is a single T cell receptor (beta chain) sequence and its context. The antigen remains undetermined. The repertoire was sequenced with immunoSEQ multiplex PCR; TCRdb's copy has only in-frame clones and lacks some. The data contain 70,000 to 90,000 clones, around 78% of them singletons. Single viable CD3+CD4+CD8-CD45RO+ cells were sorted as the memory CD4+ T cells. Serum IgG to CMV pp150, pp28, p38 and p52 defined serostatus. This entry belongs to a study of memory CD4+ T cells and cytomegalovirus serostatus. Trimming removed 6 bases from V and 4 bases from J, with 13 bases in between. This CDR3 spans 14 amino acids. From germline, CDR1 is KGHSH and CDR2 LQKENI. Study-wide results and limits: Of under 200 reported CMV TCRbeta sequences, just over 65 were found in memory CD4+ repertoires.

The chain joins TRBV18 to TRBJ1-3; weak D call: TRBD1 (6 bases). The receptor was derived from an adult in good health and CMV-seropositive. Input material: memory CD4+ T cells from blood. CDR3 nucleotide sequence: TGTGCCAGCTCTCTCACAGGGTACGGAAACACCATATATTTT. Its protein is CASSLTGYGNTIYF.